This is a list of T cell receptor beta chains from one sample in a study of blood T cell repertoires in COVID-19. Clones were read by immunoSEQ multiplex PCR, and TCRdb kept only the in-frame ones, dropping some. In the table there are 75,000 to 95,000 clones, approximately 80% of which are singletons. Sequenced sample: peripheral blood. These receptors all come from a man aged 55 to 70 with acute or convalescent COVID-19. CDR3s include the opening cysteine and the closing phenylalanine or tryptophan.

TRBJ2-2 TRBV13 CASSFLRTSGGGVELFF
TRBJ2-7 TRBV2 CASSRGGRTYEQYF
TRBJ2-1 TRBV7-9 CASSLTGQGAGNEQFF
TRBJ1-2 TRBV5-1 CASSLDTLDSRYGYTF
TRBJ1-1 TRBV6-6 CASSYSQNTEAFF
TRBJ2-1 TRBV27 CASRGYYEQFF
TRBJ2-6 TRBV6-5 CASSWSHSGANVLTF
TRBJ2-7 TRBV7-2 CASSSRQSTTYEQYF
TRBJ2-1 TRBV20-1 CSASGLPLAGGHNEQFF
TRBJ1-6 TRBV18 CASSLRVDSPLHF
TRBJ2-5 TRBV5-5 CASSLTETGRGETQYF
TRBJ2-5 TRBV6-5 CASSSIRDSQETQYF
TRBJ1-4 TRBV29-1 CSVDGNEKLFF
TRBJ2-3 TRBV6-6 CASSGLAGGPGDTQYF
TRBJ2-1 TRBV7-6 CASSLGGGGANEQFF
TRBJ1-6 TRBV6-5 CASSYQSAGYNSPLHF
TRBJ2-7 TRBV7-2 CASSLYPTGTGYEQYF
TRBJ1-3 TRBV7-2 CASSRTANSGNTIYF
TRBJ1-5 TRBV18 CASSPLGQVSNQPQHF
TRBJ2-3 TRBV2 CATRTGGATDTQYF
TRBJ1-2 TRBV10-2 CASSGQGAGYTF
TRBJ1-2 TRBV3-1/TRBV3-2 CASSPLRDRRPNYGYTF
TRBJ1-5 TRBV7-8 CASSPTGHQPQHF
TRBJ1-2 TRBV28 CASTPYGQYNYGYTF
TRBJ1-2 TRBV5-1 CASSPGGGGYGYTF
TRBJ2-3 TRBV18 CASSPRSLRTYTDTQYF
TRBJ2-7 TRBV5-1 CASSLEGLASGSEQYF
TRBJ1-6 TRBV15 CATEGEGNSPLHF
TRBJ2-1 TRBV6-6 CASSYQGSSYNEQFF
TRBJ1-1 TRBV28 CASRPPTGGLYTEAFF
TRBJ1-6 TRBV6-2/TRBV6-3 CASSPGGGNSPLHF
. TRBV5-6 CASSYYSTGRTRQFF
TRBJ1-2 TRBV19 CASSIPGSFGYTF
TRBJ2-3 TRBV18 CASSPAGADTQYF
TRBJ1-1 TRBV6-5 CASRTDSNTEAFF
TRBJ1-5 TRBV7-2 CASSPDRGNQPQHF
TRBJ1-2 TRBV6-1 CASSETWTGGNYGYTF
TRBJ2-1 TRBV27 CASSPSGFGEQFF
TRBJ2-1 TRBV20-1 CSQTRGIEQFF
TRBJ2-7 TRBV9 CASSPQDSVSYEQYF
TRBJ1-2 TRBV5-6 CASSSDRGLGGYTF
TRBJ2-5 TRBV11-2 CASSLSGGPQETQYF
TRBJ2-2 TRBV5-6 CASSLTSGFSGELFF
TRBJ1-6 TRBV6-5 CASSYRGQENSPLHF
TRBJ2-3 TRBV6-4 CASSDGTGDTDTQYF
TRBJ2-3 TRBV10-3 CAIRTDTDTQYF
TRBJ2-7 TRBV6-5 CASSIDRGYEQYF
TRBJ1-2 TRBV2 CASSRGQGVYGYTF
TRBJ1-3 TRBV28 CASSPTSGAPGNTIYF
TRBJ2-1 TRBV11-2 CASSSPSGGAGNEQFF
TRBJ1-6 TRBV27 CASSLKPPSGTPLHF
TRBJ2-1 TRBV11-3 CASSLGDRGYNEQFF
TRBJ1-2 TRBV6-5 CASSSWDSPRGYTF